Each of the 28 T cell receptor beta chains below was sequenced from the same sample in a study of radiotherapy plus CTLA-4 blockade in lung cancer. Produced via immunoSEQ multiplex PCR; TCRdb's table is partial and in-frame only. The sample records fewer than 45,000 clones, more than 70% being singletons. The material sequenced was peripheral blood, taken from a patient treated with radiotherapy plus ipilimumab. Receptors originate from a human donor with non-small cell lung cancer who had stable disease on radiotherapy plus ipilimumab.

This clone was recorded once. This chain joins TRBV19 and TRBJ2-1, with 8 bases lining up with TRBD1. V trimming: 9 bases; J trimming: 8 bases; junction bases outside the gene matches: 15. The V gene's germline CDR1 is LNHDA and CDR2 SQIVND (reference sequence). This CDR3 comprises 15 residues. CDR3 sequence reads: CASRMPGQELYEQFF. As DNA, the CDR3 is TGTGCCAGCCGAATGCCGGGACAGGAGCTTTATGAGCAGTTCTTC.

The CDR3 spells CASSLSQGRGTEAFF. The CDR3 DNA is TGTGCCAGCAGCTTGTCACAGGGGCGAGGCACTGAAGCTTTCTTT. This rearrangement joins TRBV7-9 to TRBJ1-1, with 7 bases fitting TRBD1. The CDR3 contains 15 residues. V gave up 3 bases and J gave up 4 bases; unmatched junction bases: 8. Germline CDR1 reads SEHNR; CDR2 reads FQNEAQ (reference sequence).

The J gene is TRBJ1-3, the V gene TRBV7-2, with D uncertain. From germline, CDR1 is SGHTA and CDR2 FQGNSA. The CDR3 length is 14 residues. V shed 4 bases and J shed 0 bases, with 7 bases lying between them. The CDR3 DNA follows: TGTGCCAGCAGCTGGACTAACTCTGGAAACACCATATATTTT. Protein sequence: CASSWTNSGNTIYF. Supplemented by reference TRBV7-2 and TRBJ1-3, the full variable domain reads GAGVSQSPSNKVTEKGKDVELRCDPISGHTALYWYRQSLGQGLEFLIYFQGNSAPDKSGLPSDRFSAERTGGSVSTLTIQRTQQEDSAVYLCASSWTNSGNTIYFGEGSWLTVV.

This chain connects TRBV4-3 to TRBJ2-2, with 10 bases lining up with TRBD2. CDR1 is LGHNA, CDR2 YSLEER, per germline. After removal of 1 base from V and 7 bases from J, the junction contained 15 bases not matched to a gene. The CDR3 loop spans 19 amino acids. CDR3 nucleotide sequence: TGCGCCAGCAGCCAAGGAAATAGCGGGAGGACAATAAGCGGCGGGGAGCTGTTTTTT. This encodes CASSQGNSGRTISGGELFF.

The J gene is TRBJ2-2, the V gene TRBV5-1; D might be TRBD2 (5 bases). Germline V CDR1 and CDR2: SGHRS, YFSETQ. The CDR3 runs 14 residues. V shed 4 bases and J shed 5 bases, with 12 bases lying between them. For the CDR3, the DNA is TGCGCCAGCAGCACCGGACTGGGGACCGGGGAGCTGTTTTTT. Protein product: CASSTGLGTGELFF.

CDR3 region: CACNRFSGYEQYF. For the CDR3, the DNA is TGTGCCTGTAATCGTTTCTCCGGCTACGAGCAGTACTTC. The chain employs TRBV30 and TRBJ2-7, with D unclear. The germline CDR1 and CDR2 sequences are GTSNPN and SVGIG (reference sequence). The CDR3 totals 13 residues. Between the trimmed V and J ends, which lost 6 bases and 3 bases, there was a span of 15 bases.

This rearrangement joins TRBV27 to TRBJ2-7; a weak D match, TRBD2 (6 bases). CDR1 MNHEY and CDR2 SMNVEV come from the germline V gene (reference sequence). The germline V and J ends were trimmed by 5 bases and 2 bases, with 10 bases remaining between them. The CDR3 spans 13 residues. The CDR3 nucleotides read TGTGCCAGCAGTCTAGCGAGAACCTACGAGCAGTACTTC. Translated, it gives CASSLARTYEQYF.

The chain joins TRBV15 to TRBJ1-2; D not certain. V was clipped by 0 bases and J by 2 bases, with 10 bases between them. Germline CDR1 LNHNV, CDR2 YYDKDF (reference sequence). CDR3 length: 15 residues. The CDR3 is CATSRDPRSNYGYTF. The CDR3 DNA sequence: TGTGCCACCAGCAGAGATCCCAGGTCAAACTATGGCTACACCTTC.

This clone is labeled as large (0.1 to 1%). The rearrangement links TRBV19 to TRBJ1-2, with a weak D call TRBD1 (6 bases). Per the germline V gene, CDR1 is LNHDA and CDR2 is SQIVND (reference sequence). V was trimmed by 6 bases and J by 7 bases, leaving 12 bases between them. There are 12 residues in the CDR3. CDR3 nucleotides: TGTGCCAGTAGGAGCCGCAGGGGTGGCTACACCTTC. It yields the protein CASRSRRGGYTF.

This clone was seen a handful of times. V gene TRBV10-3 combines with J gene TRBJ1-1; tentative D call: TRBD1 (5 bases). This CDR3 is built from 17 residues. Trimming left V 2 bases short and J 1 base short, with 17 bases between. Germline V gene data show CDR1 as ENHRY and CDR2 as SYGVKD. The CDR3, as DNA: TGTGCCATCAGTGAGGCACGCGGGGGTCAAGGGAACACTGAAGCTTTCTTT. Translated: CAISEARGGQGNTEAFF.

This clone has only one observation. In the same sample, other DNA sequences code for this CDR3. The chain has TRBV5-1 and TRBJ2-3; perhaps TRBD2 as D (6 bases). The CDR3 totals 20 residues. The germline gives CDR1 SGHRS, CDR2 YFSETQ. With 0 bases removed from V and 0 bases from J, the gap between germline ends came to 23 bases. The CDR3 DNA sequence: TGCGCCAGCAGCTTGGGTGTCAGATCACTAGCTTCTCCGAGCACAGATACGCAGTATTTT. Its protein is CASSLGVRSLASPSTDTQYF.

The chain joins TRBV27 to TRBJ2-7; 8 positions agree with TRBD1. With V trimmed by 4 bases and J by 4 bases, 12 bases remained unmatched. CDR3 length equals 16 residues. The germline gives CDR1 MNHEY, CDR2 SMNVEV (reference sequence). The CDR3 DNA reads TGTGCCAGCAGTTACTCGACAGGGGCCAACCCATACGAGCAGTACTTC. Amino acid sequence: CASSYSTGANPYEQYF.

The rearrangement joins TRBV11-3 to TRBJ2-7, with D perhaps TRBD1 (6 bases). CDR1 and CDR2 from the germline V gene are SGHNT and YENEEA. This CDR3 comprises 13 residues. Deletions cut 3 bases from V and 5 bases from J, with 11 bases between. The CDR3 coding sequence is TGTGCCAGCAGCTTTAACAGGGACCACGAGCAGTACTTC. Protein: CASSFNRDHEQYF.

The chain recombines TRBV6-1 with TRBJ2-5; 7 nucleotides match TRBD1. The J call is in doubt because the DNA end fits TRBJ2-7 better. The CDR3 sequence is 16 residues long. Germline CDR1 is MNHNS and CDR2 is SASEGT. The CDR3: CASSGLDRVRPYEQYF. The CDR3, as DNA: TGTGCCAGCAGTGGCCTCGACAGGGTCAGACCTTACGAGCAGTACTTC.

V gene TRBV6-1 combines with J gene TRBJ2-1; D call uncertain. The CDR3 spans 13 residues. The germline gives CDR1 MNHNS, CDR2 SASEGT. V was shortened by 3 bases and J by 8 bases, with 11 bases between the two germline ends. The CDR3 nucleotides are TGTGCCAGCAGTGAGCTAGTAAGATATGAGCAGTTCTTC. It translates to CASSELVRYEQFF.

V usage is TRBV21-1 and J usage is TRBJ1-1; the table's D call, TRBD1, was not checked against the DNA. TRBV21-1 is reported as a pseudogene. This CDR3 is 16 amino acids long. The CDR3 protein is CASSKADPTGNTEAFF. CDR3 DNA sequence: TGTGCCAGCAGCAAAGCCGACCCGACAGGGAACACTGAAGCTTTCTTT.

Here the CDR3 DNA reads TGTGCCAGCATAATGAGCGGGAACTACAATGAGCAGTTCTTC. It yields the protein CASIMSGNYNEQFF. The V call is TRBV2, the J call TRBJ2-1; 7 nucleotides agree with TRBD2. This CDR3 has 14 amino acids. Germline CDR1 reads SNHLY; CDR2 reads FYNNEI. With V trimmed by 7 bases and J by 3 bases, 6 bases remained unmatched.

The rearrangement uses TRBV27 and TRBJ2-7; the D is unclear. CDR1 MNHEY and CDR2 SMNVEV come from the germline V gene (reference sequence). The CDR3 consists of 15 residues. Between the trimmed V and J ends, which lost 0 bases and 2 bases, there was a span of 11 bases. Here the CDR3 DNA reads TGTGCCAGCAGTTTATCGTATAACAGCCCCTACGAGCAGTACTTC. Amino acid sequence: CASSLSYNSPYEQYF.

The chain links TRBV5-1 to TRBJ2-5; 8 nucleotides align to TRBD2. Per the germline V gene, CDR1 is SGHRS and CDR2 is YFSETQ. The CDR3 sequence is 16 residues long. V shed 4 bases, J shed 2 bases, and the junction held 10 bases outside the gene matches. The chain's CDR3 is CASSQIAGTVQETQYF. The CDR3, as DNA: TGCGCCAGCAGCCAGATAGCGGGAACGGTACAAGAGACCCAGTACTTC. The whole variable domain, remainder taken from reference TRBV5-1 and TRBJ2-5, is KAGVTQTPRYLIKTRGQQVTLSCSPISGHRSVSWYQQTPGQGLQFLFEYFSETQRNKGNFPGRFSGRQFSNSRSEMNVSTLELGDSALYLCASSQIAGTVQETQYFGPGTRLLVL.

Comments on this clone: One junction end disagrees with the germline gene, perhaps due to a read error. The chain couples TRBV7-7 to TRBJ2-3; TRBD2 matches 9 bases. Germline-derived CDR1 and CDR2 are SSHAT and FNYEAQ (reference sequence). The CDR3 is 19 amino acids. CDR3 protein: CASSLGERGGRARTDTQYF. CDR3 in DNA: TGTGCTAGCAGCTTAGGGGAGCGAGGCGGGAGGGCCAGAACAGATACGCAGTATTTT.

This clone has just a few counts. V usage is TRBV5-3 and J usage is TRBJ2-7; TRBD2 is a possible D gene (5 bases). TRBV5-3 is known as an ORF, though its function is uncertain. The CDR3 covers 14 residues. Trimming pared 8 bases from V and 7 bases from J, leaving 22 bases between. The CDR3 bases are TGTGCCAGCAACCCGGGCCGGGGATCGAGGGAGCAGTACTTC. Encoded protein: CASNPGRGSREQYF.

This clone appeared a single time. The chain couples TRBV28 to TRBJ1-4; D may be TRBD1 (5 bases). CDR1 is MDHEN, CDR2 SYDVKM, per germline. Trimming shortened V by 6 bases and J by 5 bases, and 10 bases separated the two germline ends. The CDR3 runs 13 residues. The CDR3 DNA reads TGTGCCAGCAGGCAGGGCCTAAATGAAAAACTGTTTTTT. Its protein is CASRQGLNEKLFF.

The chain uses TRBV7-8 and TRBJ1-5, with D perhaps matching TRBD1 (6 bases). Trimming removed 5 bases at V and 5 bases at J, with 16 bases between. From germline, CDR1 is SGHVS and CDR2 FQNEAQ. This CDR3 contains 15 residues. The CDR3 loop is CASSQNRVRDQPQHF. The CDR3 nucleotides are TGTGCCAGCAGCCAGAACAGGGTTAGGGATCAGCCCCAGCATTTT. The variable domain in full, completed from reference TRBV7-8 and TRBJ1-5, reads GAGVSQSPRYKVAKRGQDVALRCDPISGHVSLFWYQQALGQGPEFLTYFQNEAQLDKSGLPSDRFFAERPEGSVSTLKIQRTQQEDSAVYLCASSQNRVRDQPQHFGDGTRLSIL.

The CDR3 DNA is TGCGCCAGCAGCTTGGCCAACGAGCAGTACTTC. This sequence encodes CASSLANEQYF. This sequence joins TRBV5-1 and TRBJ2-7; D ambiguous. Germline CDR1 and CDR2: SGHRS and YFSETQ. The CDR3 spans 11 residues. V lost 0 bases, J lost 5 bases, and 3 bases lay in between.

The CDR3, as DNA: TGTGCCAGCAGCCGGGTGGGTTGCACAGATACGCAGTATTTT. Translating gives CASSRVGCTDTQYF. The chain employs TRBV21-1 and TRBJ2-3; the table's D call TRBD2 went unverified against the DNA. TRBV21-1 is recorded as a pseudogene. This CDR3 contains 14 residues.

This clone was detected only once. The chain employs TRBV5-1 and TRBJ2-3, with 8 bases matching TRBD2. Germline assignment: CDR1 SGHRS and CDR2 YFSETQ. V was clipped by 6 bases and J by 4 bases; unmatched bases: 10. The CDR3 contains 15 residues. CDR3 in DNA: TGCGCCAGCACAGAAGTGGCGGGAGGCGCAGATACGCAGTATTTT. Translation gives CASTEVAGGADTQYF.

The chain is built from TRBV4-3 and TRBJ1-2; possible D gene TRBD1, 5 bases. V was shortened by 0 bases and J by 4 bases, with 21 bases between the two germline ends. Germline V gives CDR1 LGHNA, CDR2 YSLEER. CDR3 length: 18 amino acids. The CDR3: CASSQDRIIDQGIYGYTF. In DNA form, the CDR3 reads TGCGCCAGCAGCCAAGATAGGATTATCGACCAGGGTATCTATGGCTACACCTTC.

The CDR3 sequence: CASSFRVGTEAFF. The CDR3 nucleotides read TGTGCCAGCAGCTTCAGGGTGGGAACTGAAGCTTTCTTT. V and J are TRBV6-5 and TRBJ1-1; maybe TRBD1 (5 bases). From germline, CDR1 is MNHEY and CDR2 SVGAGI. Trimming cost V 6 bases and J 5 bases, with 13 bases left between them. This CDR3 contains 13 residues.